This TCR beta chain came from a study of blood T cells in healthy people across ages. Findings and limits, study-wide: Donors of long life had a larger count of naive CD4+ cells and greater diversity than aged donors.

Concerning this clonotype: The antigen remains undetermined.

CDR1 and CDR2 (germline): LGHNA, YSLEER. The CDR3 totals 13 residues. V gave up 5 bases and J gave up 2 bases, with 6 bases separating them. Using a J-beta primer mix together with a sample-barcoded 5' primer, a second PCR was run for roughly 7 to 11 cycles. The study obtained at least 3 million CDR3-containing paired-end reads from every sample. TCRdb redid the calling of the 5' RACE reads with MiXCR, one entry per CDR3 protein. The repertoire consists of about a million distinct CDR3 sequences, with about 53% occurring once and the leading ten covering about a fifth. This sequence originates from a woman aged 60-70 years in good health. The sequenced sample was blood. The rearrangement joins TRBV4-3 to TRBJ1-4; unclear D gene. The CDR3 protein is CASSSGTNEKLFF. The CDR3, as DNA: TGCGCCAGCAGCAGCGGGACTAATGAAAAACTGTTTTTT.